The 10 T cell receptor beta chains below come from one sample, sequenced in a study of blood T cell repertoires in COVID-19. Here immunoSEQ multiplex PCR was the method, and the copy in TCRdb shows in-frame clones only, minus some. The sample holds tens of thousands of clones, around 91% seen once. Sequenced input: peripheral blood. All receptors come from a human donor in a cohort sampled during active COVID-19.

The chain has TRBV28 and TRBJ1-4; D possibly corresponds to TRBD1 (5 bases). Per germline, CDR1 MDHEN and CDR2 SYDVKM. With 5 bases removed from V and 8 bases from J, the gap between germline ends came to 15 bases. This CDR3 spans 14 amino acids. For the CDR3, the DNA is TGTGCCAGCAGTGTAGCAGGGTTGTTGGAAAAACTGTTTTTT. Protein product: CASSVAGLLEKLFF.

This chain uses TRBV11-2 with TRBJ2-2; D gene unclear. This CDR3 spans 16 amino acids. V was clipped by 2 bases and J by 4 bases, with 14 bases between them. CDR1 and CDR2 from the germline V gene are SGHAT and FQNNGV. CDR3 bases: TGTGCCAGCAGCTTATCCCGACCGGCGGTCACCGGGGAGCTGTTTTTT. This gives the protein CASSLSRPAVTGELFF. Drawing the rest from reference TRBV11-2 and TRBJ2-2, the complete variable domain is EAGVAQSPRYKIIEKRQSVAFWCNPISGHATLYWYQQILGQGPKLLIQFQNNGVVDDSQLPKDRFSAERLKGVDSTLKIQPAKLEDSAVYLCASSLSRPAVTGELFFGEGSRLTVL.

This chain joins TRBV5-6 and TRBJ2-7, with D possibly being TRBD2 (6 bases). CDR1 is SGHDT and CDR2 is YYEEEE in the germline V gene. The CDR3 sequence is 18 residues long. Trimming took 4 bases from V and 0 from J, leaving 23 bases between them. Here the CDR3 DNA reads TGTGCCAGCAGCCGAGCCTACGGGGACTCGCAGGACTCCTACGAGCAGTACTTC. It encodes CASSRAYGDSQDSYEQYF.

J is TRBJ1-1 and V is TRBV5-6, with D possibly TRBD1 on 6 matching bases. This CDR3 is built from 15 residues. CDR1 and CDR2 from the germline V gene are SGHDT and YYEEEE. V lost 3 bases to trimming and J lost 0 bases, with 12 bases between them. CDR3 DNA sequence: TGTGCCAGCAGCTCCAACCGGGACATGAACACTGAAGCTTTCTTT. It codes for CASSSNRDMNTEAFF.

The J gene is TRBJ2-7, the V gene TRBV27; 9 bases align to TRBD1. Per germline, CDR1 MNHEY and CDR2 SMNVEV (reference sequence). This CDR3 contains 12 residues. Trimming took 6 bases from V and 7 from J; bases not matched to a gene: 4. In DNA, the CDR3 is TGTGCCAGCAGGACAGGGGGAGGAGAGCAGTACTTC. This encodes CASRTGGGEQYF.

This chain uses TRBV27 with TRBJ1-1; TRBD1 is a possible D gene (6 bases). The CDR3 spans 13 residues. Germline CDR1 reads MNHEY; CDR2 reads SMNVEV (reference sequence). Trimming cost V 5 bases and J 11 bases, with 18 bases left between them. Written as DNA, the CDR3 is TGTGCCAGCAGTCCCAAAGTGGGGGGGCAGGCTTTCTTT. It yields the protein CASSPKVGGQAFF.

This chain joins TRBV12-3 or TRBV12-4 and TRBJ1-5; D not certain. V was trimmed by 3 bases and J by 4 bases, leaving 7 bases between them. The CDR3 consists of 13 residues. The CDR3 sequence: CASSFGQNQPQHF. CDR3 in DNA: TGTGCCAGCAGTTTTGGGCAGAATCAGCCCCAGCATTTT.

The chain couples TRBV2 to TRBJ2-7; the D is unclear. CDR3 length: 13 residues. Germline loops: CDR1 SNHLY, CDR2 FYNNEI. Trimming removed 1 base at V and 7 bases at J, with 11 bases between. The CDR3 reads CASSEGGTREQYF. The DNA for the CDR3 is TGTGCCAGCAGTGAAGGAGGTACCCGGGAGCAGTACTTC. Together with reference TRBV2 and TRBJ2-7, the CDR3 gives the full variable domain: EPEVTQTPSHQVTQMGQEVILRCVPISNHLYFYWYRQILGQKVEFLVSFYNNEISEKSEIFDDQFSVERPDGSNFTLKIRSTKLEDSAMYFCASSEGGTREQYFGPGTRLTVT.

The CDR3 region is CATQASRGPSGEAFF. The DNA of the CDR3 is TGTGCCACACAAGCCAGCAGGGGGCCAAGCGGTGAAGCTTTCTTT. The chain recombines TRBV2 with TRBJ1-1; TRBD1 matches 8 bases. The CDR3 sequence is 15 residues long. Germline V gives CDR1 SNHLY, CDR2 FYNNEI. J gave up 7 bases and V 10 bases, and 17 bases lay outside the gene matches.

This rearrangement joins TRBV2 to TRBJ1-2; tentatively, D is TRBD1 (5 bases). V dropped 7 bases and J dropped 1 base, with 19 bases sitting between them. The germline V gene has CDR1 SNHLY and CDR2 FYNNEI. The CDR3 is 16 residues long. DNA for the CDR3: TGTGCCAGCAACCAGGGACTCAGCCAAATTAACTATGGCTACACCTTC. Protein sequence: CASNQGLSQINYGYTF.